This T cell receptor (beta chain) was identified in a study of OX40 agonist ivuxolimab in advanced cancers. In the study overall: Patients were given ivuxolimab, an antibody that agonizes OX40 (CD134). Melanoma, hepatocellular carcinoma, head and neck or renal cell cancer occurred in dose-escalation patients.

The table came from immunoSEQ multiplex PCR; TCRdb's copy has only in-frame clones and leaves some out. The sample lists roughly 89,000 clones, approximately 90% seen once, with around 0.33% in the top ten. Germline V gene sequence: CDR1 SGHRS, CDR2 YFSETQ. There are 16 residues in the CDR3. V shed 4 bases, J shed 0 bases, and the junction held 5 bases outside the gene matches. Patients with autoimmune history or systemic immunosuppression were excluded. This chain joins TRBV5-1 and TRBJ2-2; 8 nucleotides align to TRBD2. This clonotype was obtained from an adult with an advanced solid tumor such as melanoma, head and neck, liver or kidney cancer. The material was CD4+ or CD8+ T cells sorted from blood, obtained in a trial of the OX40 agonist ivuxolimab. Here the CDR3 reads CASSITAGANTGELFF. CDR3 coding DNA: TGCGCCAGCAGCATAACAGCGGGAGCGAACACCGGGGAGCTGTTTTTT.